This entry lists 17 T cell receptor beta chains sequenced from one sample in a study of blood T cell repertoires in COVID-19 (TCRdb year 2020). To prepare the library, the immunoSEQ multiplex PCR assay was applied. This is the immuneACCESS table as TCRdb keeps it, with only in-frame sequences that have V and J called. A part of the clones is gone; compared with another copy, unresolved V genes explain less than half, and the rest is unexplained. The sample table records under 25,000 clones; 70% to 90% of these occur just once. The ten most abundant clones make up approximately 18% of the sample. The specimen was peripheral blood. Receptors originate from a woman over 75 with acute or convalescent COVID-19.

The chain carries TRBV5-4 and TRBJ2-1; 7 bases agree with TRBD2. The CDR3 has 12 amino acids. The germline CDR1 and CDR2 sequences are SGHNT and YYREEE (reference sequence). V dropped 0 bases and J dropped 10; count of bases not matched to a gene: 1. CDR3: CASSLAGREQFF. CDR3 DNA: TGTGCCAGCAGCTTGGCCGGGAGGGAGCAGTTCTTC.

This chain connects TRBV2 to TRBJ1-1, with 9 nucleotides matching TRBD1. This CDR3 is 15 amino acids long. Per germline, CDR1 SNHLY and CDR2 FYNNEI. V lost 6 bases to trimming and J lost 4 bases; unmatched junction nucleotides: 9. CDR3 in amino acids: CASRGTGSLSTEAFF. CDR3 coding DNA: TGTGCCAGCAGAGGGACAGGGAGTTTGTCCACTGAAGCTTTCTTT.

J is TRBJ2-1 and V is TRBV25-1; D possibly corresponds to TRBD2 (6 bases). This CDR3 region has 13 residues. The germline CDR1 and CDR2 sequences are MGHDK and SYGVNS. Trimming shortened V by 4 bases and J by 8 bases, and 12 bases separated the two germline ends. DNA for the CDR3: TGTGCCAGCAGTGGGGGTCGGGAGTATGAGCAGTTCTTC. Translation: CASSGGREYEQFF.

Only a few counts were recorded for this clone. The chain is built from TRBV19 and TRBJ2-7, with 7 bases aligning to TRBD1. This CDR3 comprises 15 residues. V lost 5 bases, J lost 1 base, and 8 bases stayed unmatched. The germline V gene has CDR1 LNHDA and CDR2 SQIVND (reference sequence). CDR3 sequence: CASSDRAIGSYEQYF. The CDR3 bases are TGTGCCAGTAGTGACAGGGCAATAGGGTCCTACGAGCAGTACTTC.

The J gene is TRBJ2-1, the V gene TRBV11-3; the match to TRBD1 covers 9 bases. Germline CDR1 reads SGHNT; CDR2 reads YENEEA. Unmatched junction bases numbered 16, after V lost 5 bases and J lost 5 bases. CDR3 length: 18 residues. The CDR3 spells CASSRGQGFSNRDNEQFF. The DNA for the CDR3 is TGTGCCAGCAGCCGTGGACAGGGGTTTTCAAATAGGGACAATGAGCAGTTCTTC.

A single count supports this clone. V usage is TRBV5-1 and J usage is TRBJ2-2; 14 nucleotides match TRBD2. Germline V gene data show CDR1 as SGHRS and CDR2 as YFSETQ. There are 16 residues in the CDR3. Trimming took 9 bases from V and 4 from J; bases not matched to a gene: 8. The CDR3 spells CATRTSGGIGTGELFF. DNA for the CDR3: TGCGCCACAAGGACTAGCGGGGGGATCGGCACCGGGGAGCTGTTTTTT. Full variable domain (remainder filled in from reference TRBV5-1 and TRBJ2-2): KAGVTQTPRYLIKTRGQQVTLSCSPISGHRSVSWYQQTPGQGLQFLFEYFSETQRNKGNFPGRFSGRQFSNSRSEMNVSTLELGDSALYLCATRTSGGIGTGELFFGEGSRLTVL.

The J gene is TRBJ2-1, the V gene TRBV6-2 or TRBV6-3; D might be TRBD2 (6 bases). V was shortened by 5 bases and J by 7 bases, with 15 bases between the two germline ends. The CDR3 extends over 14 amino acids. The V gene's germline CDR1 is MNHEY and CDR2 SVGEGT. CDR3 in DNA: TGTGCCAGCAGTGTCCAAGGCGGGGCGAATGAGCAGTTCTTC. This sequence encodes CASSVQGGANEQFF.

The DNA for the CDR3 is TGTGCCAGCAGCTTAAGTGCAGGGGGCTCCTACGAGCAGTACTTC. It translates to CASSLSAGGSYEQYF. V is TRBV7-8 and J is TRBJ2-7; 7 bases are a match to TRBD1. J gave up 0 bases and V 2 bases, and 4 bases lay outside the gene matches. The CDR3 spans 15 residues. Germline loops: CDR1 SGHVS, CDR2 FQNEAQ.

V is TRBV29-1 and J is TRBJ1-3, with 7 bases fitting TRBD1. Trimming removed 6 bases from V and 10 bases from J; junction bases left unmatched: 9. This CDR3 comprises 12 residues. Germline CDR1 and CDR2: SQVTM and ANQGSEA. The CDR3 sequence is CSVRGEQGTIYF. The CDR3 DNA reads TGCAGCGTAAGGGGGGAACAGGGGACCATATATTTT.

This clone was observed a single time. The chain recombines TRBV7-2 with TRBJ1-2; tentatively, D is TRBD1 (6 bases). The length of the CDR3 is 14 residues. V was cut by 5 bases and J by 7 bases, with 17 bases left in between. In germline, CDR1 is SGHTA, CDR2 FQGNSA. This CDR3 is CASSPHGGQGGYTF. In DNA form, the CDR3 reads TGTGCCAGCAGCCCCCACGGGGGGCAGGGTGGCTACACCTTC.

The CDR3 region is CASRGYPGQGATPGNTIYF. DNA of the CDR3: TGTGCCAGTAGGGGCTACCCGGGACAGGGGGCTACACCTGGAAACACCATATATTTT. This chain uses TRBV19 with TRBJ1-3; 12 nucleotides align to TRBD1. Germline V gene lookup returns CDR1 LNHDA and CDR2 SQIVND (reference sequence). With V trimmed by 6 bases and J by 2 bases, 14 bases remained unmatched. The CDR3 loop spans 19 amino acids.

The J gene is TRBJ2-1, the V gene TRBV19; 7 positions match TRBD2. Germline trimming cut 5 bases from V and 8 bases from J; bases unmatched to any gene: 9. Germline V gene sequence: CDR1 LNHDA, CDR2 SQIVND (reference sequence). The CDR3 runs 14 residues. CDR3 loop: CASSVGGRVYEQFF. As DNA, the CDR3 is TGTGCCAGTAGTGTGGGCGGGAGAGTCTATGAGCAGTTCTTC.

The gene calls are TRBV7-2 and TRBJ1-2; D not certain. This CDR3 region has 13 residues. CDR1 and CDR2 (germline): SGHTA, FQGNSA. Trimming pared 5 bases from V and 4 bases from J, leaving 11 bases between. CDR3 loop: CASSTDNIYGYTF. The CDR3 DNA follows: TGTGCCAGCAGCACAGATAATATCTATGGCTACACCTTC.

This rearrangement joins TRBV9 to TRBJ2-2; a weak D match, TRBD2 (6 bases). Germline V CDR1 and CDR2: SGDLS, YYNGEE. V lost 0 bases and J lost 7, with 13 bases in between. CDR3 length equals 15 residues. The CDR3 region has the DNA TGTGCCAGCAGCGTAGTGGGACTCGAGGGCGGGGAGCTGTTTTTT. Protein sequence: CASSVVGLEGGELFF. The whole variable domain, remainder taken from reference TRBV9 and TRBJ2-2, is DSGVTQTPKHLITATGQRVTLRCSPRSGDLSVYWYQQSLDQGLQFLIQYYNGEERAKGNILERFSAQQFPDLHSELNLSSLELGDSALYFCASSVVGLEGGELFFGEGSRLTVL.

The chain joins TRBV18 to TRBJ2-3; weak D call: TRBD1 (5 bases). Germline V gene sequence: CDR1 KGHSH, CDR2 LQKENI. The V gene lost 0 bases and the J gene lost 1 base, with 8 bases spanning the gap. This CDR3 has 15 residues. The CDR3 here is CASSPPLGGTDTQYF. The CDR3 bases are TGTGCCAGCTCACCACCGTTAGGGGGCACAGATACGCAGTATTTT.

This clone was seen once. V usage is TRBV6-5 and J usage is TRBJ2-2, with 7 nucleotides matching TRBD1. V shed 5 bases and J 4 bases; nucleotides not matched to a gene: 4. Germline loops: CDR1 MNHEY, CDR2 SVGAGI. The CDR3 has 14 residues. CDR3 protein: CASSPRQGTGELFF. CDR3 in DNA: TGTGCCAGCAGTCCAAGACAGGGCACCGGGGAGCTGTTTTTT.

The V gene is TRBV28, the J gene TRBJ1-2; D ambiguous. The CDR3 length is 11 residues. With 6 bases removed from V and 8 bases from J, the gap between germline ends came to 10 bases. The germline CDR1 and CDR2 sequences are MDHEN and SYDVKM. CDR3 sequence (DNA): TGTGCCAGCAGCCAGTGGTGGGGCTACACCTTC. Translation: CASSQWWGYTF.